What follows describes a single TCR beta chain. The antigen remains unidentified. Germline-derived CDR1 and CDR2 are SQVTM and ANQGSEA. Trimming took 5 bases from V and 4 from J, leaving 11 bases between them. The CDR3 covers 13 residues. This record comes from a study of shared clonotypes between healthy human individuals. Overall study findings and caveats: Among donors, the sharing of clonotypes was expected to be influenced by sequencing depth.

Sequenced by immunoSEQ multiplex PCR; TCRdb stores in-frame clones only, minus some. Seen here are some 2.3 million clones, approximately 93% observed once, and the top ten hold about 0.41%. The TCR was taken from a young man in good health. Some clones in this sample may be carry-over from other donors' samples. The chain combines TRBV29-1 with TRBJ1-4, with D unclear. The sequencing input was naive CD4+ T cells from PBMCs. The subset is: CD45RA+ positively selected. CDR3 protein: CSVKGRINEKLFF. In DNA form, the CDR3 reads TGCAGCGTTAAAGGCAGGATTAATGAAAAACTGTTTTTT.